This TCR beta chain was captured by sequencing in a study of cytomegalovirus exposure and HLA in healthy donors. Study at large: Unique TCR beta sequences numbering about 100 million came from around 180 million T cells in an earlier analysis.

The study ran its PCR with 60 Vbeta and 13 Jbeta primers. Using immunoSEQ multiplex PCR, the repertoire was profiled, and TCRdb retains in-frame clones only, with some absent. The table shows approximately 110,000 clones, with approximately 80% occurring only once. CDR1 is LNHDA, CDR2 SQIVND, per germline (reference sequence). The CDR3 totals 14 residues. V was clipped by 0 bases and J by 7 bases, with 12 bases between them. Sequenced input: PBMCs. This chain connects TRBV19 to TRBJ1-2; D call uncertain. The clonotype originates from a man aged 30-40 years in good health and CMV-seronegative. The CDR3 region is CASSIEEQLGGYTF. The CDR3 nucleotides are TGTGCCAGTAGTATAGAAGAACAGCTCGGTGGCTACACCTTC.